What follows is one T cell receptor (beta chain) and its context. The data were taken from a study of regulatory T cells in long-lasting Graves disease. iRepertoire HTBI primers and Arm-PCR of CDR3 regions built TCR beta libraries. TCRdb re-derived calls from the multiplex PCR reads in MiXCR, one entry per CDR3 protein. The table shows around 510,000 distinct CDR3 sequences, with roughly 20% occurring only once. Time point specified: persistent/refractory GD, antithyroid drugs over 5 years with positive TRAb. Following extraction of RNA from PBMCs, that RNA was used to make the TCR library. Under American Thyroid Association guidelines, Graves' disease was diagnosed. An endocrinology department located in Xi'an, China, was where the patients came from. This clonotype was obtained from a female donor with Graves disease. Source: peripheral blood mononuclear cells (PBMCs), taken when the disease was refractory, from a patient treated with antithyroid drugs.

CDR3 loop: CASSPLLGNTIYF. CDR3 bases: TGTGCCAGCAGCCCACTATTAGGGAACACCATATATTTT. V usage is TRBV3-1 and J usage is TRBJ1-3; D not resolved. Per the germline V gene, CDR1 is LGHDT and CDR2 is YNNKEL (reference sequence). Deletions cut 4 bases from V and 7 bases from J, with 11 bases between. The CDR3 runs 13 residues.